A selection of T cell receptor beta chains follows, all from one sample in a study of regulatory T cells in long-lasting Graves disease. TCRdb itself ran the multiplex PCR reads through MiXCR, one entry per CDR3 protein. Here the sample spans about 460,000 distinct CDR3 sequences, 20% to 25% being singletons. The sample here was peripheral blood mononuclear cells (PBMCs), taken when the disease was refractory, from a patient treated with antithyroid drugs. Source of these receptors: a female donor with Graves disease. The CDR3 runs from the conserved cysteine through the conserved F or W. Each record gives: D gene, V gene, J gene, clone size, CDR3 protein, CDR3 DNA. D genes are given only for firm matches. Expanded clones are given a class, and other clones once, few, many or no size at all.

>NA|TRBV6-2/TRBV6-3|TRBJ1-5|many
CASSFLQGAPQPQHF
TGTGCCAGCAGTTTTCTTCAGGGCGCCCCTCAGCCCCAGCATTTT
>TRBD1|TRBV12-3/TRBV12-4|TRBJ2-3|few
CASSPGQGADTQYF
TGTGCCAGCAGCCCCGGACAGGGTGCAGATACGCAGTATTTT
>TRBD1|TRBV12-3/TRBV12-4|TRBJ1-5|many
CASSLGDRVQPQHF
TGTGCCAGCAGTTTGGGAGACAGGGTTCAGCCCCAGCATTTT
>TRBD1|TRBV28|TRBJ2-7|many
CAAPNRGSNEQYF
TGTGCCGCCCCGAACAGGGGATCAAACGAGCAGTACTTC
>TRBD1|TRBV15|TRBJ1-5|few
CATSGKGQGRQPQHF
TGTGCCACCAGCGGAAAGGGACAGGGACGTCAGCCCCAGCATTTT
>NA|TRBV25-1|TRBJ1-6|NA
CASTPGSSYNSPLHF
TGTGCCAGCACCCCCGGGAGCTCCTATAATTCACCCCTCCACTTT
>NA|TRBV20-1|TRBJ2-7|few
CSAGPGLGWYEQYF
TGCAGTGCTGGTCCCGGCCTGGGGTGGTACGAGCAGTACTTC
>TRBD2|TRBV29-1|TRBJ2-3|NA
CSVQPGLAGITDTQYF
TGCAGCGTTCAGCCAGGACTAGCGGGCATCACAGATACGCAGTATTTT
>NA|TRBV10-3|TRBJ2-5|many
CAITRTAGETQYF
TGTGCCATCACCCGGACGGCGGGGGAGACCCAGTACTTC
>TRBD2|TRBV7-9|TRBJ2-5|NA
CASSSGTSGTSEETQYF
TGTGCCAGCAGTTCCGGGACTAGCGGGACTTCAGAAGAGACCCAGTACTTC
>TRBD1|TRBV7-2|TRBJ1-4|NA
CASRPGGAGNEKLFF
TGTGCCAGCAGACCAGGGGGCGCCGGTAATGAAAAACTGTTTTTT
>NA|TRBV7-2|TRBJ2-6|few
CASSNPRGAGANVLTF
TGTGCCAGCAGCAATCCGCGAGGGGCTGGGGCCAACGTCCTGACTTTC
>NA|TRBV19|TRBJ2-1|NA
CASSIVSGYNEQFF
TGTGCCAGTAGTATAGTGAGCGGATACAATGAGCAGTTCTTC
>NA|TRBV15|TRBJ1-2|few
CATSPLGGGYTF
TGTGCCACCAGCCCCCTCGGGGGGGGCTACACCTTC
>NA|TRBV2|TRBJ2-5|many
CASSEIETQYF
TGTGCCAGCAGTGAAATAGAGACCCAGTACTTC
>NA|TRBV14|TRBJ2-5|many
CASSQEYQETQYF
TGTGCCAGCAGCCAGGAATACCAAGAGACCCAGTACTTC
>NA|TRBV27|TRBJ2-2|few
CASSLLRGGQVGELFF
TGTGCCAGCAGTCTCCTCAGGGGGGGGCAGGTCGGGGAGCTGTTTTTT
>TRBD1|TRBV28|TRBJ1-1|many
CASSFGRGHAFF
TGTGCCAGCAGTTTCGGCAGGGGGCACGCTTTCTTT
>NA|TRBV12-3/TRBV12-4|TRBJ2-7|many
CASRPDSYEQYF
TGTGCCAGCAGACCTGACAGCTACGAGCAGTACTTC
>NA|TRBV9|TRBJ2-5|few
CASSASLQETQYF
TGTGCCAGCAGCGCCTCTTTACAAGAGACCCAGTACTTC
>NA|TRBV3-2|TRBJ2-7|NA
CASSRPDYSPYEQYF
TGTGCCAGCAGCCGCCCCGACTACAGTCCCTACGAGCAGTACTTC
>TRBD1|TRBV7-2|TRBJ1-1|many
CASSLTGQGWGGTEAFF
TGTGCCAGCAGCTTAACGGGACAGGGGTGGGGGGGCACTGAAGCTTTCTTT